This T cell receptor (beta chain) was observed in a study of spatial heterogeneity in lung cancer (dated by TCRdb to the late 2010s). With respect to the entire study: More beta-chain than alpha-chain transcripts were consistently detected, likely reflecting higher beta-chain transcript abundance. In the raw uncorrected reads, each unique combination of TCR and UMI appeared more than ten times on average. TCR alpha and beta repertoires were quantitatively compared across multiple tumor regions, matched nontumor lung and blood in non-small cell lung cancer. The study linked features of the TCR repertoire to counts of nonsynonymous mutations, which were determined by whole-exome sequencing of tumor tissue. At surgery, both alpha and beta chains were TCR-sequenced in approximately 210 tumor regions, roughly 64 matched nontumor lung samples and 56 PBMC samples. Overall study results and their limits: Additional single-cell paired TCR alpha and beta sequencing was considered necessary to confirm, at a functional level, the hypothesis that regional TCRs recognize regional mutations. Ubiquitous expanded tumor TCRs were found in blood more often at tumor resection than at routine follow-up.

This clonotype was counted many times. Its specific antigen is unknown. No base quality information exists; no much larger clone differs at one position. Receptor libraries were prepared by 5' RACE. Sequencing was carried out with a NextSeq 500. In the TCR library protocol, a unique molecular identifier was attached to each TCR cDNA molecule so that PCR and sequencing errors could be corrected. The authors' analysis ran thus. Decombinator tools were used for TCR identification, UMI-based error correction and CDR3 extraction. TCRs above a frequency of 2 per 1,000, corresponding to the top 1% of the tumor frequency distribution, were defined as expanded. Renyi diversity was calculated using the R vegan package after each repertoire was subsampled 100 times to 5,000 TCRs. CDR3 similarity networks were built from amino acid triplet string-kernel similarity, connecting CDR3s with pairwise similarity above 0.82. Starting from the raw public reads, TCRdb applied fastp trimming at Q25, assembled clones with MiXCR and retained in-frame beta chains. Identical CDR3 protein sequences are pooled into one entry, listed with their most common genes and DNA. These V and J calls originate from TCRdb's pipeline instead of the authors' own analysis. For this sample the table gives 25,000 or so distinct CDR3 sequences, of which 10% to 15% were detected only once. The ten biggest clones cover around 23% of the sample.

The sample's time point label, in plain terms: sample taken at primary tumor resection. TCR sequencing used whole RNA extracted from tumor and nontumor lung tissue, or from cryopreserved PBMC samples, without cell sorting. Donors were over 60 patients with early-stage, untreated non-small cell lung cancer from the lung TRACERx cohort. Patients were selected for TCR sequencing only if sufficient RNA was available from at least two tumor regions. V sheds 8 bases and J sheds 1 base, leaving 8 bases between their ends. Based on the germline V gene (reference sequence), the CDR1 and CDR2 sequences are SEHNR and FQNEAQ. The cysteine opens and the phenylalanine closes a CDR3 of 13 amino acids. Just CDR3 DNA is preserved here, 39 bases in frame from base 1.

The specimen comprised PBMCs, sampled at surgery. The rearrangement combines TRBV7-9 with TRBJ2-2, with the D gene uncertain. The source is a female donor with early-stage non-small cell lung cancer. The base sequence is TGTGCCAGCGGACCCGGGAACACCGGGGAGCTGTTTTTT. Its translation is CASGPGNTGELFF.